This T cell receptor (beta chain) was profiled in a study of CD8 T cells in Susac syndrome. The RNA input was about 0.45 to 1 ug, and it was reverse transcribed with random hexamers. TCRdb fed the immunoSEQ multiplex PCR reads into MiXCR, producing one record per CDR3 protein. The sample holds tens of thousands of distinct CDR3 sequences; around 94% are singletons and the top ten take 0.25% to 0.3%. Per germline, CDR1 LGHNA and CDR2 YSLEER. The CDR3 extends over 15 amino acids. The ends were cut back, 0 bases at V and 2 bases at J, with 8 bases in the middle. The sequenced material came from CD8+ T cells from PBMCs. This receptor was taken from a human donor in good health. The V and J genes are TRBV4-3 and TRBJ2-1; D tentatively fits TRBD1 or TRBD2 (5 bases each). CDR3: CASSQDGGAYNEQFF. The CDR3 DNA sequence: TGCGCCAGCAGCCAAGATGGGGGAGCCTACAATGAGCAGTTCTTC.